This T cell receptor (beta chain) was captured by sequencing in a study of memory CD4+ T cells and cytomegalovirus serostatus. Across the study: Healthy Belgian adult donors included under ten CMV-positive and some 24 CMV-negative people.

This clone turned up a few times. Its antigen is unknown. Study-wide results and limits: Each of roughly 65 CMV-associated TCRbeta sequences occurred in one to five individuals.

The sort gate was single viable CD3+CD4+CD8-CD45RO+ cells for memory CD4+ T cells. CMV serostatus came from serum IgG against pp150, pp28, p38, p52. CD4+ T cells were isolated by positive magnetic selection. The method was immunoSEQ multiplex PCR; TCRdb's version includes in-frame clones alone and lacks a portion of them. The data contain about 96,000 clones, 75% to 85% of them singletons. V was clipped by 8 bases and J by 2 bases, with 15 bases between them. Germline V CDR1 and CDR2: SEHNR, FQNEAQ (reference sequence). The CDR3 has 14 amino acids. The chain employs TRBV7-9 and TRBJ1-1; D may be TRBD1 (5 bases). The sequence derives from an adult in good health and CMV-seropositive. The sample was memory CD4+ T cells from blood. The CDR3 loop is CASFPGLVNTEAFF. CDR3 nucleotides: TGTGCCAGCTTCCCAGGGTTAGTCAACACTGAAGCTTTCTTT.